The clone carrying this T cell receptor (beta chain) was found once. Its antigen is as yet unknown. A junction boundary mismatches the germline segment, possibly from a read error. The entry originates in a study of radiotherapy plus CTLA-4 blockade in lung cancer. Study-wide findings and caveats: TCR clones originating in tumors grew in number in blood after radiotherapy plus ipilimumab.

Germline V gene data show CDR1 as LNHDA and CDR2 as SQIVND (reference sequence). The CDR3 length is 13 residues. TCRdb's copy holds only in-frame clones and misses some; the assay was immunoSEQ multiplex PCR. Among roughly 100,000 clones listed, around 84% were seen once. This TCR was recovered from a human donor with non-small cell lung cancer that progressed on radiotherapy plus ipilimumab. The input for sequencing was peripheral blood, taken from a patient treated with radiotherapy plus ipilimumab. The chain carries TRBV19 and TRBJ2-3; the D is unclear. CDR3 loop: CASSARRTDTQYF. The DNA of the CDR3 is TGTGCCAGTAGTGCCAGGCGCACCGATACGCAGTATTTT.